Shown below are 32 T cell receptor beta chains from a single sample sequenced in a study of T cell responses to AZD1222 COVID-19 vaccine. Clones were sequenced by immunoSEQ multiplex PCR, and TCRdb holds only the in-frame ones, with some missing. The table records 120,000 to 150,000 clones, around 90% of them present only once. The sequenced sample was peripheral blood, obtained on day 0 of AZD1222 vaccination. The receptors were gathered from an adult in good health.

The genes are TRBV6-1 and TRBJ1-6; D not certain. Germline V CDR1 and CDR2: MNHNS, SASEGT. The CDR3 is made up of 15 amino acids. The V and J ends lost 1 base and 1 base respectively, with 5 bases between them. DNA of the CDR3: TGTGCCAGCAGTGAAGGTCTATCCTATAATTCACCCCTCCACTTT. This encodes CASSEGLSYNSPLHF.

J is TRBJ2-6 and V is TRBV19, with a possible D match to TRBD2 (5 bases). Trimming stripped 4 bases from V and 2 bases from J, with 12 bases between. CDR1 is LNHDA and CDR2 is SQIVND in the germline V gene (reference sequence). The CDR3 extends over 16 amino acids. In DNA, the CDR3 is TGTGCCAGTAGTACACGGGGAAGGACTGGGGCCAACGTCCTGACTTTC. Protein: CASSTRGRTGANVLTF.

The chain joins TRBV28 to TRBJ1-3; D is unresolved. The CDR3 extends over 12 amino acids. Trimming cost V 8 bases and J 0 bases, with 5 bases left between them. CDR1 is MDHEN and CDR2 is SYDVKM in the germline V gene. CDR3 protein: CASWSSGNTIYF. The CDR3 bases are TGTGCCAGCTGGAGCTCTGGAAACACCATATATTTT.

The chain uses TRBV7-8 and TRBJ1-1, with 8 bases lining up with TRBD1. The V gene's germline CDR1 is SGHVS and CDR2 FQNEAQ. After removal of 7 bases from V and 11 bases from J, the junction contained 12 bases not matched to a gene. The CDR3 loop spans 13 amino acids. The CDR3 DNA follows: TGTGCCAGCAAGCCCACAGGGGGTATTCGGGCTTTCTTT. Translation gives CASKPTGGIRAFF.

To note about this clone: This CDR3 is also generated by other DNA sequences in the sample. The chain joins TRBV29-1 to TRBJ1-4; D is undetermined. The CDR3 covers 11 residues. CDR1 SQVTM and CDR2 ANQGSEA come from the germline V gene. The germline V and J ends were trimmed by 2 bases and 8 bases, with 6 bases remaining between them. The CDR3 region is CSVETGEKLFF. In nucleotides, the CDR3 is TGCAGCGTTGAAACTGGGGAAAAACTGTTTTTT.

V and J are TRBV28 and TRBJ2-2, with a possible D match to TRBD1 (6 bases). V was shortened by 5 bases and J by 6 bases, with 10 bases between the two germline ends. This CDR3 has 13 amino acids. Germline V gene sequence: CDR1 MDHEN, CDR2 SYDVKM. The CDR3 is CASSNRGSGELFF. In DNA, the CDR3 is TGTGCCAGCAGTAATAGGGGGTCCGGGGAGCTGTTTTTT.

Only a few counts were recorded for this clone. The V gene is TRBV9, the J gene TRBJ2-1; unclear D gene. The V end was cut by 1 base, the J end by 9 bases, with 8 bases between. Germline values: CDR1 SGDLS, CDR2 YYNGEE. The CDR3 is made up of 12 amino acids. This CDR3 is CASSVSGVEQFF. CDR3 coding DNA: TGTGCCAGCAGCGTAAGTGGGGTTGAGCAGTTCTTC. The full variable domain, completed using reference TRBV9 and TRBJ2-1, is DSGVTQTPKHLITATGQRVTLRCSPRSGDLSVYWYQQSLDQGLQFLIQYYNGEERAKGNILERFSAQQFPDLHSELNLSSLELGDSALYFCASSVSGVEQFFGPGTRLTVL.

This clone was seen a few times. V usage is TRBV11-2 and J usage is TRBJ2-1, with 9 bases matching TRBD1. Germline V gene data show CDR1 as SGHAT and CDR2 as FQNNGV. The length of the CDR3 is 16 residues. J gave up 4 bases and V 1 base, and 5 bases lay outside the gene matches. The CDR3 region has the DNA TGTGCCAGCAGCTTAGGTGGGACAGGGTTTTACAATGAGCAGTTCTTC. Translated, it gives CASSLGGTGFYNEQFF.

J is TRBJ2-5 and V is TRBV24-1; no clear D gene. This CDR3 is 13 amino acids long. The V and J ends lost 2 bases and 4 bases respectively, with 7 bases between them. CDR1 is KGHDR, CDR2 SFDVKD, per germline. The CDR3 DNA reads as TGTGCCACCAGTGATTACGGGCGAGAGACCCAGTACTTC. This gives the protein CATSDYGRETQYF.

The chain combines TRBV6-6 with TRBJ1-1; D not certain. Germline lookup yields CDR1 MNHNY and CDR2 SVGAGI (reference sequence). This CDR3 spans 11 amino acids. V gave up 0 bases and J gave up 13 bases, with 9 bases separating them. The CDR3 sequence is CASSYSRNGFF. The CDR3 DNA follows: TGTGCCAGCAGTTACTCAAGGAATGGTTTCTTT.

This clone was observed once. The V call is TRBV6-1, the J call TRBJ2-1; TRBD2 aligns across 7 bases. Germline CDR1 reads MNHNS; CDR2 reads SASEGT. The CDR3 has 15 amino acids. V shed 1 base and J 2 bases; nucleotides not matched to a gene: 2. As DNA, the CDR3 is TGTGCCAGCAGTGAAGGGGAGGGGACCTACAATGAGCAGTTCTTC. Translated, it gives CASSEGEGTYNEQFF.

The genes are TRBV5-1 and TRBJ2-3; tentative D call: TRBD1 (5 bases). CDR3 length: 16 amino acids. Germline CDR1 and CDR2: SGHRS and YFSETQ. Trimming took 4 bases from V and 0 from J, leaving 15 bases between them. The chain's CDR3 is CASSHGTGESTDTQYF. CDR3 nucleotides: TGCGCCAGCAGCCATGGAACAGGCGAGAGCACAGATACGCAGTATTTT.

This clone showed up just a few times. The chain is built from TRBV5-1 and TRBJ2-5; TRBD1 agrees at 7 bases. The V and J ends lost 2 bases and 2 bases, in that order; junction bases with no gene match: 3. Germline V CDR1 and CDR2: SGHRS, YFSETQ. The CDR3 has 14 amino acids. The CDR3 sequence is CASSFGQVQETQYF. CDR3 bases: TGCGCCAGCAGCTTCGGACAGGTTCAAGAGACCCAGTACTTC.

Note on this clone: Other nucleotide sequences in the sample specify the same CDR3. The CDR3 region is CASSQEGIPNEAFF. CDR3 bases: TGCGCCAGCAGCCAAGAAGGTATCCCCAACGAGGCTTTCTTT. This chain connects TRBV4-1 to TRBJ1-1; the D is unclear. The V gene's germline CDR1 is MGHRA and CDR2 YSYEKL. The CDR3 extends over 14 amino acids. Trimming stripped 0 bases from V and 11 bases from J, with 16 bases between.

This clone showed up just once. The gene calls are TRBV4-3 and TRBJ1-1; 9 bases match TRBD1. The CDR3 runs 18 residues. V shed 4 bases, J shed 8 bases, and the junction held 20 bases outside the gene matches. Germline-derived CDR1 and CDR2 are LGHNA and YSLEER. The CDR3 region is CASSPFASGTGSLGEAFF. The CDR3 DNA reads as TGCGCCAGCAGCCCCTTTGCTTCCGGGACAGGGAGCTTGGGGGAAGCTTTCTTT.

This sequence joins TRBV15 and TRBJ1-1; D is uncertain. Germline assignment: CDR1 LNHNV and CDR2 YYDKDF (reference sequence). Trimming removed 0 bases from V and 1 base from J, with 9 bases in between. This CDR3 is built from 15 residues. The CDR3 spells CATSRDRAGNTEAFF. CDR3 sequence (DNA): TGTGCCACCAGCAGAGATCGTGCTGGGAACACTGAAGCTTTCTTT.

The chain employs TRBV7-9 and TRBJ2-7; D gene ambiguous. Germline V gene sequence: CDR1 SEHNR, CDR2 FQNEAQ (reference sequence). Between the trimmed V and J ends, which lost 7 bases and 0 bases, there was a span of 13 bases. This CDR3 spans 14 amino acids. The CDR3 coding sequence is TGTGCCAGCACCTCAATTGAAGGCTCCTACGAGCAGTACTTC. The encoded protein is CASTSIEGSYEQYF.

The chain has TRBV7-3 and TRBJ1-2; D not certain. Germline CDR1 is SGHTA and CDR2 is FQGTGA. V dropped 1 base and J dropped 2 bases, with 11 bases sitting between them. This CDR3 has 15 amino acids. The CDR3 DNA sequence: TGTGCCAGCAGCTTAAGTCCAGGCGGGAACTATGGCTACACCTTC. This codes for CASSLSPGGNYGYTF.

V and J are TRBV11-2 and TRBJ2-3; the match to TRBD1 covers 10 bases. The germline V gene encodes CDR1 SGHAT and CDR2 FQNNGV. With V trimmed by 8 bases and J by 0 bases, 5 bases remained unmatched. The CDR3 totals 15 residues. CDR3 coding DNA: TGTGCCAGCGGGGGACAGGGGCTAAGCACAGATACGCAGTATTTT. This translates into CASGGQGLSTDTQYF.

This chain connects TRBV18 to TRBJ1-1; D is unresolved. Trimming took 1 base from V and 4 from J, leaving 16 bases between them. The CDR3 is 16 residues long. From germline, CDR1 is KGHSH and CDR2 LQKENI. The CDR3 bases are TGTGCCAGCTCACCACTGGGTCTGAGCGGAGGCACTGAAGCTTTCTTT. As protein: CASSPLGLSGGTEAFF.

The DNA for the CDR3 is TGTGCCAGCAGCTCATCCCCACGACACGGAAGGAACAATGAGCAGTTCTTC. Its translation: CASSSSPRHGRNNEQFF. This chain connects TRBV7-2 to TRBJ2-1, with D unresolved. Germline CDR1 reads SGHTA; CDR2 reads FQGNSA. The CDR3 consists of 17 residues. Trimming pared 4 bases from V and 5 bases from J, leaving 21 bases between.

This chain connects TRBV4-2 to TRBJ2-2, with D perhaps matching TRBD1 (5 bases). V lost 4 bases, J lost 6 bases, and 12 bases lay in between. CDR1 is LGHNA, CDR2 YNFKEQ, per germline. The CDR3 covers 14 residues. CDR3 DNA: TGTGCCAGCAGCCTTCCACGACAGTCCGGGGAGCTGTTTTTT. It translates to CASSLPRQSGELFF.

V and J are TRBV7-2 and TRBJ1-5; D is perhaps TRBD1 (6 bases). Looked up from germline, CDR1 is SGHTA and CDR2 is FQGNSA. Trimming left V 1 base short and J 6 bases short, with 13 bases between. This CDR3 is built from 15 residues. CDR3 nucleotides: TGTGCCAGCAGCTTAGGGACAGCGTCCGGTCAGCCCCAGCATTTT. Translation: CASSLGTASGQPQHF.

V is TRBV7-2 and J is TRBJ1-1; unclear D gene. The length of the CDR3 is 13 residues. Looked up from germline, CDR1 is SGHTA and CDR2 is FQGNSA. V lost 1 base and J lost 7, with 10 bases in between. This CDR3 is CASSLVFEFEAFF. CDR3 sequence (DNA): TGTGCCAGCAGCTTAGTGTTCGAGTTTGAAGCTTTCTTT.

The chain carries TRBV18 and TRBJ2-7; possible D gene TRBD2, 5 bases. The germline gives CDR1 KGHSH, CDR2 LQKENI. The CDR3 has 16 residues. V shed 3 bases and J shed 0 bases, with 15 bases lying between them. CDR3 protein: CASSPLGRGLSYEQYF. The CDR3 region has the DNA TGTGCCAGCTCACCTCTAGGGCGCGGGCTCTCCTACGAGCAGTACTTC.

The J gene is TRBJ1-2, the V gene TRBV19; D is unresolved. The CDR3 consists of 13 residues. Trimming shortened V by 2 bases and J by 4 bases, and 8 bases separated the two germline ends. Germline CDR1 reads LNHDA; CDR2 reads SQIVND (reference sequence). The CDR3 bases are TGTGCCAGTAGTATAAGGTGGGCCTATGGCTACACCTTC. Translating it yields CASSIRWAYGYTF.

This chain links TRBV19 with TRBJ2-3; D may correspond to TRBD1 or TRBD2 (5 bases each). There are 14 residues in the CDR3. The germline V gene has CDR1 LNHDA and CDR2 SQIVND (reference sequence). V lost 5 bases, J lost 0 bases, and 9 bases lay in between. The CDR3 nucleotides are TGTGCCAGTAGTTCACGGGACAGCACAGATACGCAGTATTTT. It codes for CASSSRDSTDTQYF.

The chain employs TRBV20-1 and TRBJ1-4; 10 positions agree with TRBD1. V was clipped by 3 bases and J by 10 bases; unmatched bases: 14. CDR3 length equals 16 residues. Germline-derived CDR1 and CDR2 are DFQATT and SNEGSKA (reference sequence). The CDR3 coding sequence is TGCAGTGCTAGTCCCCTCGAGACAGGGGGCAAGGGAAAACTGTTTTTT. Amino acids: CSASPLETGGKGKLFF.

This sequence joins TRBV7-3 and TRBJ2-2; D is possibly TRBD1 or TRBD2 (5 bases each). The CDR3 covers 14 residues. The germline V and J ends were trimmed by 0 bases and 4 bases, with 6 bases remaining between them. Germline CDR1 SGHTA, CDR2 FQGTGA. DNA of the CDR3: TGTGCCAGCAGCTTAACCGGGGCCACCGGGGAGCTGTTTTTT. Translation gives CASSLTGATGELFF.

The V gene is TRBV6-5, the J gene TRBJ1-2; no definite D call. V lost 6 bases and J 1 base, leaving 12 bases between the germline ends. The CDR3 runs 14 residues. Germline values: CDR1 MNHEY, CDR2 SVGAGI. CDR3: CASSETTYNYGYTF. The CDR3 DNA reads TGTGCCAGCAGCGAGACGACCTATAACTATGGCTACACCTTC.

This sequence joins TRBV7-8 and TRBJ1-5; TRBD1 might be the D (6 bases). CDR1 is SGHVS and CDR2 is FQNEAQ in the germline V gene. The CDR3 covers 19 residues. The V end was cut by 4 bases, the J end by 3 bases, with 25 bases between. The CDR3 bases are TGTGCCAGCAGCTCAGAAGGGGGGATCGGAGGGCCTTACAATCAGCCCCAGCATTTT. The encoded protein is CASSSEGGIGGPYNQPQHF. The full variable domain, in which reference TRBV7-8 and TRBJ1-5 provide the parts outside the CDR3, is GAGVSQSPRYKVAKRGQDVALRCDPISGHVSLFWYQQALGQGPEFLTYFQNEAQLDKSGLPSDRFFAERPEGSVSTLKIQRTQQEDSAVYLCASSSEGGIGGPYNQPQHFGDGTRLSIL.

This chain connects TRBV11-2 to TRBJ1-2; D perhaps matches TRBD1 (6 bases). V was shortened by 4 bases and J by 7 bases, with 13 bases between the two germline ends. Germline V gene sequence: CDR1 SGHAT, CDR2 FQNNGV. The CDR3 length is 13 residues. CDR3 sequence (DNA): TGTGCCAGCAGCTCCCCCGGGGGCGGTGGCTACACCTTC. As protein: CASSSPGGGGYTF.